This passage covers 9 T cell receptor beta chains from one sample sequenced in a study of T cells after yellow fever vaccination (dated by TCRdb to the late 2010s). Libraries were built with 5' RACE. The data were produced on an Illumina HiSeq 2500. Using fastp trimming at Q25 and MiXCR clonotype assembly, TCRdb reanalyzed the public sequencing data and kept in-frame beta chains. Entries are consolidated by CDR3 protein sequence, retaining the most common genes and DNA. For this sample there are 200,000 to 300,000 distinct CDR3 sequences; 10% to 15% appear just once. About 0.54% of the sample is in the top ten clones. The treatment or condition tag for this specimen amounts to: live attenuated yellow fever vaccine strain. Source: CD4+ T cells sorted from PBMCs, taken 45 days after the yellow fever booster vaccination. The receptor set was obtained from a man aged 25-45 years who received the YFV17D yellow fever vaccine.

This clonotype has a handful of counts. The CDR3 bases are TGTGCCAGCAGTTTGACAGGGGGCTCGAACACCGGGGAGCTGTTTTTT. The encoded protein is CASSLTGGSNTGELFF. The chain has TRBV6-4 and TRBJ2-2; 10 bases line up with TRBD1. The CDR3 extends over 16 amino acids. Looked up from germline, CDR1 is MRHNA and CDR2 is SNTAGT. With 5 bases clipped from V and 0 bases from J, the junction kept 3 bases outside the gene matches.

About this clonotype itself: A much larger clone is a single base away; this may be a read error. J is TRBJ2-5 and V is TRBV12-5, with TRBD1 identical over 7 bases. Trimming cost V 0 bases and J 5 bases; bases outside gene matches: 9. The CDR3 length is 16 residues. Germline V gene sequence: CDR1 LGHNT, CDR2 FRNRAP. This CDR3 reads CASGLVGATGCETQYF. The CDR3 nucleotides read TGTGCTAGTGGTTTGGTAGGTGCGACAGGGTGTGAGACCCAGTACTTC.

The chain combines TRBV6-2 or TRBV6-3 with TRBJ2-1; D gene unclear. V dropped 0 bases and J dropped 8 bases, with 14 bases sitting between them. Germline V lookup: CDR1 MNHEY, CDR2 SVGEGT. The CDR3 has 15 residues. CDR3 coding DNA: TGTGCCAGCAGTTACTCGACGGTAGGTGCGGATGAGCAGTTCTTC. Amino acids: CASSYSTVGADEQFF.

This clonotype was observed a handful of times. The rearrangement uses TRBV9 and TRBJ2-2; D gene ambiguous. There are 16 residues in the CDR3. Germline lookup yields CDR1 SGDLS and CDR2 YYNGEE. The V end lost 0 bases, the J end lost 5 bases, and 14 bases lay between the germline ends. Here the CDR3 reads CASSVGSHARTGELFF. The CDR3, as DNA: TGTGCCAGCAGCGTAGGCTCTCACGCTCGGACCGGGGAGCTGTTTTTT.

The chain is built from TRBV5-1 and TRBJ2-5, with D perhaps assigned TRBD1 or TRBD2 (5 bases each). Germline lookup yields CDR1 SGHRS and CDR2 YFSETQ. V was shortened by 3 bases and J by 7 bases, with 19 bases between the two germline ends. The CDR3 sequence is 15 residues long. Here the CDR3 reads CASSSRVGYGATQYF. In DNA form, the CDR3 reads TGCGCCAGCAGCTCCAGGGTTGGCTACGGGGCGACCCAGTACTTC.

The chain couples TRBV20-1 to TRBJ2-3; 7 bases line up with TRBD1. The CDR3 length is 16 residues. The trim removed 0 bases at V and 5 bases at J, leaving 11 bases unmatched. CDR1 and CDR2 from the germline V gene are DFQATT and SNEGSKA (reference sequence). This CDR3 reads CSARDPGTAAGDTQYF. Here the CDR3 DNA reads TGCAGTGCTAGAGACCCCGGGACAGCCGCCGGAGATACGCAGTATTTT.

Comments on this clonotype: The germline gene is not matched at one end of the junction; a read error may be the cause. The CDR3 reads CAISDPTEYQETQYF. CDR3 nucleotide sequence: TGTGCAATCAGTGATCCGACAGAGTACCAAGAGACCCAGTACTTC. V gene TRBV10-3 combines with J gene TRBJ2-5; TRBD1 is a possible D gene (5 bases). The CDR3 runs 15 residues. Looked up from germline, CDR1 is ENHRY and CDR2 is SYGVKD.

The J gene is TRBJ1-1, the V gene TRBV7-2, with unresolved D. In germline, CDR1 is SGHTA, CDR2 FQGNSA. Trimming stripped 3 bases from V and 4 bases from J, with 6 bases between. The CDR3 is made up of 12 amino acids. The CDR3 nucleotides read TGTGCCAGCAGCTTTGGATCCACTGAAGCTTTCTTT. The encoded protein is CASSFGSTEAFF.

This clonotype was seen repeatedly, ten times or more. The chain couples TRBV20-1 to TRBJ1-5; 8 positions match TRBD1. This CDR3 comprises 12 residues. V lost 6 bases to trimming and J lost 4 bases; unmatched junction nucleotides: 2. CDR1 DFQATT and CDR2 SNEGSKA come from the germline V gene (reference sequence). The CDR3 is CSARQGNQPQHF. In DNA, the CDR3 is TGCAGTGCCAGACAGGGGAATCAGCCCCAGCATTTT.